This T cell receptor beta chain was identified in a study of blood T cells in healthy people across ages. Notes on the study in general: It was not possible, with unsorted PBMCs, to conclusively compare naive and antigen-experienced cells.

A second PCR, run for roughly 7 to 12 cycles, used a sample-barcoded 5' primer plus a J-beta primer mix. MiXCR was run by TCRdb on the 5' RACE reads, yielding one entry per CDR3 protein. The sample yields 850,000 to 1,100,000 distinct CDR3 sequences, 35% to 40% seen once. Note on this clonotype: Its specificity is unknown.

The CDR3 has 12 residues. CDR1 and CDR2 from the germline V gene are MNHNY and SVGAGI (reference sequence). V was clipped by 8 bases and J by 5 bases; unmatched bases: 3. Individuals who donated were healthy Caucasians from Russia aged roughly 6 to 100. Isolation of PBMCs gave at least 7 million cells per sample. The receptor comes from a man between 18 and 35 years old in good health. Input material: blood. This chain joins TRBV6-6 and TRBJ2-3; 8 nucleotides line up with TRBD1. The CDR3 protein is CASRGQEDTQYF. The CDR3 coding sequence is TGTGCCAGCCGGGGACAGGAAGATACGCAGTATTTT.